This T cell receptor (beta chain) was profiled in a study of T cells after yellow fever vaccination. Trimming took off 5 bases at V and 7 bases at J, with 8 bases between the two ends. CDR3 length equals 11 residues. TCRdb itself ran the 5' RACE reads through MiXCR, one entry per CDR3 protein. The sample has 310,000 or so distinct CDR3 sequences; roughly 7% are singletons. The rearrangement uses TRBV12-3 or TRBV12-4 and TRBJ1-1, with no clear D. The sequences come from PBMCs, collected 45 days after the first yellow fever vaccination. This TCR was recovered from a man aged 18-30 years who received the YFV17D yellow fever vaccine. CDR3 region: CASSTGIEAFF. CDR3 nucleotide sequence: TGTGCCAGCAGTACGGGGATTGAAGCTTTCTTT.